One and the same sample provided the 19 T cell receptor beta chains below, sequenced in a study of T cell responses to AZD1222 COVID-19 vaccine. Some clones are missing from TCRdb's copy, which holds only in-frame ones; the method was immunoSEQ multiplex PCR. This table holds about 150,000 clones, more than 85% found once. Source: peripheral blood, taken on day 0 of AZD1222 vaccination. Receptors originate from an adult in good health.

The rearrangement links TRBV27 to TRBJ1-4, with TRBD1 matching over 7 bases. This CDR3 spans 17 amino acids. Germline V lookup: CDR1 MNHEY, CDR2 SMNVEV (reference sequence). Trimming at V came to 1 base and at J to 6 bases, leaving 11 bases not matched to a gene. The CDR3: CASSLYGRGGRDEKLFF. In DNA, the CDR3 is TGTGCCAGCAGTTTATATGGCAGGGGGGGACGGGATGAAAAACTGTTTTTT. Combining the CDR3 with reference TRBV27 and TRBJ1-4 gives the whole variable domain EAQVTQNPRYLITVTGKKLTVTCSQNMNHEYMSWYRQDPGLGLRQIYYSMNVEVTDKGDVPEGYKVSRKEKRNFPLILESPSPNQTSLYFCASSLYGRGGRDEKLFFGSGTQLSVL.

This clone has a handful of counts. The chain uses TRBV6-5 and TRBJ1-1; 9 bases align to TRBD1. V dropped 7 bases and J dropped 3; count of bases not matched to a gene: 6. This CDR3 is built from 14 residues. Germline values: CDR1 MNHEY, CDR2 SVGAGI. CDR3 nucleotides: TGTGCCAGCAAAGACAGGGGGGGAGACACTGAAGCTTTCTTT. It specifies CASKDRGGDTEAFF.

V gene TRBV5-4 combines with J gene TRBJ2-3; tentatively, D is TRBD2 (5 bases). Trimming took 4 bases from V and 0 from J, leaving 15 bases between them. From germline, CDR1 is SGHNT and CDR2 YYREEE (reference sequence). This CDR3 contains 16 residues. CDR3 DNA: TGTGCCAGCAGCCGAGATAGCGCCTCTAGCACAGATACGCAGTATTTT. As protein: CASSRDSASSTDTQYF.

J is TRBJ1-1 and V is TRBV5-5, with D possibly being TRBD1 (6 bases). Per the germline V gene, CDR1 is SGHKS and CDR2 is YYEKEE (reference sequence). Trimming stripped 1 base from V and 5 bases from J, with 15 bases between. The CDR3 is 15 residues long. The CDR3 spells CASSLIHRALTEAFF. The DNA for the CDR3 is TGTGCCAGCAGCTTGATACACAGGGCACTTACTGAAGCTTTCTTT.

V usage is TRBV2 and J usage is TRBJ2-1; 7 bases map to TRBD2. This CDR3 has 16 amino acids. Germline assignment: CDR1 SNHLY and CDR2 FYNNEI. V gave up 7 bases and J gave up 6 bases; unmatched junction bases: 15. CDR3 in amino acids: CASTPLGGGSTNEQFF. The CDR3 region has the DNA TGTGCCAGCACACCCCTTGGTGGCGGGAGCACCAATGAGCAGTTCTTC.

The chain recombines TRBV11-3 with TRBJ2-1; 9 positions match TRBD2. Germline CDR1 reads SGHNT; CDR2 reads YENEEA. The trim removed 2 bases at V and 9 bases at J, leaving 8 bases unmatched. This CDR3 spans 15 amino acids. Here the CDR3 DNA reads TGTGCCAGCAGCTTAAGGGTAGCGGGAGTAACTGAGCAGTTCTTC. Translated, it gives CASSLRVAGVTEQFF.

The chain couples TRBV29-1 to TRBJ2-2; possibly TRBD2 for D (6 bases). The ends were cut back, 7 bases at V and 5 bases at J, with 14 bases in the middle. Germline V gene lookup returns CDR1 SQVTM and CDR2 ANQGSEA. CDR3 length equals 13 residues. CDR3 nucleotide sequence: TGCAGCGGTGGCGAAGGAGGGACCGGGGAGCTGTTTTTT. This encodes CSGGEGGTGELFF.

J is TRBJ2-7 and V is TRBV5-1, with TRBD1 as a possible D gene (5 bases). The germline CDR1 and CDR2 sequences are SGHRS and YFSETQ. V lost 1 base and J 0 bases, leaving 8 bases between the germline ends. The CDR3 sequence is 14 residues long. The CDR3 reads CASSLRQSSYEQYF. The CDR3 DNA follows: TGCGCCAGCAGCTTGAGACAGAGCTCCTACGAGCAGTACTTC.

In this sample, this clone turned up once. The chain combines TRBV11-3 with TRBJ2-7; D is possibly TRBD2 (6 bases). Germline CDR1 SGHNT, CDR2 YENEEA. V was pared by 1 base and J by 6 bases, with 19 bases between. CDR3 length: 16 amino acids. This CDR3 reads CASSLADRGNYPEQYF. The CDR3 DNA reads as TGTGCCAGCAGCTTAGCTGACCGGGGGAATTACCCCGAGCAGTACTTC.

The chain employs TRBV6-5 and TRBJ1-5, with 7 bases fitting TRBD1. CDR3 length: 15 amino acids. V lost 6 bases and J lost 6; bases outside the gene matches: 11. Germline lookup yields CDR1 MNHEY and CDR2 SVGAGI. The CDR3 bases are TGTGCCAGCAGCGACCCGACAGGGTCGAGTCAGCCCCAGCATTTT. Translation gives CASSDPTGSSQPQHF.

J is TRBJ2-1 and V is TRBV6-1, with unresolved D. Germline lookup yields CDR1 MNHNS and CDR2 SASEGT. The CDR3 is 12 residues long. Trimming left V 3 bases short and J 8 bases short, with 8 bases between. The CDR3 sequence is CASSETWDEQFF. DNA of the CDR3: TGTGCCAGCAGTGAGACCTGGGATGAGCAGTTCTTC.

The chain couples TRBV11-3 to TRBJ1-1, with D unresolved. The CDR3 length is 13 residues. Trimming left V 3 bases short and J 1 base short, with 6 bases between. The germline V gene has CDR1 SGHNT and CDR2 YENEEA. The CDR3 coding sequence is TGTGCCAGCAGCTTCGACGGGAACACTGAAGCTTTCTTT. Translation: CASSFDGNTEAFF.

The rearrangement links TRBV28 to TRBJ1-1; D is uncertain. Germline V gene sequence: CDR1 MDHEN, CDR2 SYDVKM. V was clipped by 5 bases and J by 4 bases, with 14 bases between them. The CDR3 spans 14 residues. Written as DNA, the CDR3 is TGTGCCAGCAGTAGATTCGACCGCCGCACTGAAGCTTTCTTT. This translates into CASSRFDRRTEAFF.

Only one count was recorded for this clone. The genes are TRBV24-1 and TRBJ2-2; possible D gene TRBD2, 5 bases. Trimming left V 12 bases short and J 7 bases short, with 14 bases between. The V gene's germline CDR1 is KGHDR and CDR2 SFDVKD. CDR3 length: 12 residues. The CDR3 bases are TGTGCCGCCGGACGGGGTGACGGGGAGCTGTTTTTT. This translates into CAAGRGDGELFF.

The chain is built from TRBV6-5 and TRBJ2-2, with TRBD2 matching over 14 bases. Per the germline V gene, CDR1 is MNHEY and CDR2 is SVGAGI. Unmatched junction bases numbered 4, after V lost 5 bases and J lost 8 bases. The CDR3 extends over 15 amino acids. The CDR3 loop is CASSRGLAGAGELFF. In nucleotides, the CDR3 is TGTGCCAGCAGTCGGGGACTAGCGGGAGCAGGGGAGCTGTTTTTT.

The CDR3 DNA reads TGTGCCAGCAGCCAAGTGGCGGGTGAGGGCTACACCTTC. This sequence encodes CASSQVAGEGYTF. The V and J genes are TRBV3-1 (or the pseudogene TRBV3-2) and TRBJ1-2, with D uncertain. The V gene's germline CDR1 is LGHDT and CDR2 YNNKEL (reference sequence). V lost 1 base to trimming and J lost 8 bases, with 11 bases between them. The CDR3 contains 13 residues.

The chain uses TRBV5-4 and TRBJ2-7, with D possibly matching TRBD2 (5 bases). V was cut by 0 bases and J by 4 bases, with 8 bases left in between. There are 13 residues in the CDR3. CDR1 is SGHNT, CDR2 YYREEE, per germline (reference sequence). Here the CDR3 reads CASSLGTGYEQYF. The CDR3 region has the DNA TGTGCCAGCAGCTTGGGTACGGGGTACGAGCAGTACTTC.

This sequence joins TRBV5-4 and TRBJ1-1; 11 nucleotides agree with TRBD1. Germline assignment: CDR1 SGHNT and CDR2 YYREEE (reference sequence). Trimming cost V 4 bases and J 1 base; bases outside gene matches: 6. This CDR3 has 16 amino acids. CDR3 in amino acids: CASSLGTGGRNTEAFF. In nucleotides, the CDR3 is TGTGCCAGCAGCCTCGGGACAGGGGGGAGGAACACTGAAGCTTTCTTT.

The chain links TRBV10-3 to TRBJ2-3; D gene unclear. Germline V gives CDR1 ENHRY, CDR2 SYGVKD. The ends were cut back, 0 bases at V and 4 bases at J, with 17 bases in the middle. The CDR3 is 17 amino acids. The CDR3, as DNA: TGTGCCATCAGTGAGTCGGGTAGCCGTGGTACCGCAGATACGCAGTATTTT. Encoded protein: CAISESGSRGTADTQYF.